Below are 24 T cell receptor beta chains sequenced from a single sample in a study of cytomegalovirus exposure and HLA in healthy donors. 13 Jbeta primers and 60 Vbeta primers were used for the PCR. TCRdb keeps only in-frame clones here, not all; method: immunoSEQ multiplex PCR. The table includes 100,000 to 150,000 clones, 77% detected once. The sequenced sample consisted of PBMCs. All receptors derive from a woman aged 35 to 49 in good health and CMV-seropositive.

CDR3 region: CAWTPRVDSPLHF. The CDR3 DNA follows: TGTGCCTGGACCCCACGGGTGGATTCACCCCTCCACTTT. The V gene is TRBV30, the J gene TRBJ1-6; D uncertain. V lost 4 bases and J lost 8, with 12 bases in between. Germline assignment: CDR1 GTSNPN and CDR2 SVGIG (reference sequence). This CDR3 has 13 amino acids.

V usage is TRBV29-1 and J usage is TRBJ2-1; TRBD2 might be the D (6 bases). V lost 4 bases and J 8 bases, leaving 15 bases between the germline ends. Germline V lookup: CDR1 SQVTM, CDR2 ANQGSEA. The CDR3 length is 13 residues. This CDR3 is CSVGRELGDEQFF. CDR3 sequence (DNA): TGCAGCGTTGGTCGGGAGTTAGGCGATGAGCAGTTCTTC.

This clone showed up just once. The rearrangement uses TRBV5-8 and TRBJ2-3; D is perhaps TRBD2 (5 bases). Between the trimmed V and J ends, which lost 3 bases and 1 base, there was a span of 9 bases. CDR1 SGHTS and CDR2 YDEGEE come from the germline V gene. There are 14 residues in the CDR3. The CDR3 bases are TGTGCCAGCAGCTCAGGACTTCGCACAGATACGCAGTATTTT. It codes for CASSSGLRTDTQYF.

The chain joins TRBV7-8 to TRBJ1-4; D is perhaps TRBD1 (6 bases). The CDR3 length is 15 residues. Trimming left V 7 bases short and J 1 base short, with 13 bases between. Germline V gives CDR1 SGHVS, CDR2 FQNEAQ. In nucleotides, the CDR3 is TGTGCCAGCACCCTTCGGGGACAAACTAATGAAAAACTGTTTTTT. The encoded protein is CASTLRGQTNEKLFF. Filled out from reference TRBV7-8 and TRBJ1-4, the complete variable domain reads GAGVSQSPRYKVAKRGQDVALRCDPISGHVSLFWYQQALGQGPEFLTYFQNEAQLDKSGLPSDRFFAERPEGSVSTLKIQRTQQEDSAVYLCASTLRGQTNEKLFFGSGTQLSVL.

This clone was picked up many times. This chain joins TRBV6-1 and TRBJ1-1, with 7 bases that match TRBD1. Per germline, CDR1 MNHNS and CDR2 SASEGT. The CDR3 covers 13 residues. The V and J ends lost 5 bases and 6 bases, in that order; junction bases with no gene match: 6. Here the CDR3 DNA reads TGTGCCAGCAGTTTAACAGGGGCGGCTGAAGCTTTCTTT. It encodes CASSLTGAAEAFF.

CDR3 region: CASSPEVAGDEQFF. CDR3 coding DNA: TGTGCCAGCAGTCCCGAGGTAGCGGGTGATGAGCAGTTCTTC. The chain joins TRBV28 to TRBJ2-1, with 7 bases aligning to TRBD2. The V gene's germline CDR1 is MDHEN and CDR2 SYDVKM. The CDR3 is 14 amino acids. J gave up 8 bases and V 5 bases, and 9 bases lay outside the gene matches.

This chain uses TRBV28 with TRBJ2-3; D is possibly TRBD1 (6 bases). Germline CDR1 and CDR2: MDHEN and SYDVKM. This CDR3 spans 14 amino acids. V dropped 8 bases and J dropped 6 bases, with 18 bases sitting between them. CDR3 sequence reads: CASVQRAQGDTQYF. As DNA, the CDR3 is TGTGCCAGCGTTCAACGCGCTCAGGGGGATACGCAGTATTTT.

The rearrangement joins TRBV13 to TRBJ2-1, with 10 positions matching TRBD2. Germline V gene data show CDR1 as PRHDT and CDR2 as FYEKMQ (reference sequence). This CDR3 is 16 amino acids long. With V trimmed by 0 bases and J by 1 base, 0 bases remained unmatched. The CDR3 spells CASSLGSGRSYNEQFF. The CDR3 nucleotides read TGTGCCAGCAGCTTAGGTAGCGGGAGGTCCTACAATGAGCAGTTCTTC. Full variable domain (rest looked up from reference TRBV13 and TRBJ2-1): AAGVIQSPRHLIKEKRETATLKCYPIPRHDTVYWYQQGPGQDPQFLISFYEKMQSDKGSIPDRFSAQQFSDYHSELNMSSLELGDSALYFCASSLGSGRSYNEQFFGPGTRLTVL.

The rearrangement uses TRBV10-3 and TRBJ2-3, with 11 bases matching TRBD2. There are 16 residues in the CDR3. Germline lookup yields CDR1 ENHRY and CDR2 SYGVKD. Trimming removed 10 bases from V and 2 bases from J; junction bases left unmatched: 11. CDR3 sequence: CATVPGLAELTDTQYF. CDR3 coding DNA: TGTGCCACCGTGCCGGGACTAGCGGAACTCACAGATACGCAGTATTTT.

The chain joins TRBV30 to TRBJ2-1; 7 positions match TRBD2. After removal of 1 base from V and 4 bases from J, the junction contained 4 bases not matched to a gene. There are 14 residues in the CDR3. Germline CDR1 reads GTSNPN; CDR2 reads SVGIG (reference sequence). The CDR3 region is CAWSGLAEYNEQFF. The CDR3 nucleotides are TGTGCCTGGAGTGGGCTAGCGGAGTACAATGAGCAGTTCTTC.

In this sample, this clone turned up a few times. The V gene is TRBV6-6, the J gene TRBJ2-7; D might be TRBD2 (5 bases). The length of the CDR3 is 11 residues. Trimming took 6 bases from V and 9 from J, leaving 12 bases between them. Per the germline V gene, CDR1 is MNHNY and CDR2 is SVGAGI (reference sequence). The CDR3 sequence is CASRQRVGQYF. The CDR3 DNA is TGTGCCAGCAGACAGAGGGTCGGGCAGTACTTC.

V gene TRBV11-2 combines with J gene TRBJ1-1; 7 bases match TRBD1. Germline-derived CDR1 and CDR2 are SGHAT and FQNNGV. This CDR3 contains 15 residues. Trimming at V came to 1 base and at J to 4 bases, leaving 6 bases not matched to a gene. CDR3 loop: CASSLVEGGVTEAFF. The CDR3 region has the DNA TGTGCCAGCAGCTTAGTAGAAGGGGGCGTCACTGAAGCTTTCTTT.

The CDR3 nucleotides read TGTGCCAGCAGCGTGGGGACAGGGCTCCAGCCCCAGCATTTT. Encoded protein: CASSVGTGLQPQHF. The rearrangement joins TRBV9 to TRBJ1-5, with 9 bases that match TRBD1. The CDR3 has 14 amino acids. J lost 7 bases, V lost 2 bases, and 4 bases had no gene match. CDR1 and CDR2 from the germline V gene are SGDLS and YYNGEE.

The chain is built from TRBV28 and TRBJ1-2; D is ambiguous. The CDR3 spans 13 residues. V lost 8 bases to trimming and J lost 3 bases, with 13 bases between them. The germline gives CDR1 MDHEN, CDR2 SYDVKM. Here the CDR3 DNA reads TGTGCCAGCGCGCTCCGGGTCGACTATGGCTACACCTTC. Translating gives CASALRVDYGYTF.

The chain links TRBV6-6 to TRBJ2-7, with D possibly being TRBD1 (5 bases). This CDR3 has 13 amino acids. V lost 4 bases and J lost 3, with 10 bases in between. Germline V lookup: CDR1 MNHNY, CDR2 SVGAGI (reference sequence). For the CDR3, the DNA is TGTGCCAGCAGTTCCCGTAGGGGCTACGAGCAGTACTTC. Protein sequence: CASSSRRGYEQYF.

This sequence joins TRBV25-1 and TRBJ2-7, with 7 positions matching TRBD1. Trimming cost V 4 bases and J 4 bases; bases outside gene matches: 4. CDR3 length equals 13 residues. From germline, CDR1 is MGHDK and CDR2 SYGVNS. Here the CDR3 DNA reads TGTGCCAGCAGTGCGGGACAGCCTTACGAGCAGTACTTC. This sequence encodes CASSAGQPYEQYF.

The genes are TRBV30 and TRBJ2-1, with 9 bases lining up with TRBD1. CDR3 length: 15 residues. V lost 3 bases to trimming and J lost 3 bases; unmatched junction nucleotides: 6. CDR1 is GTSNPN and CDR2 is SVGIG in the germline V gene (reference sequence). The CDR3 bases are TGTGCCTGGAGCCTCGGACAGGGGCTCTACAATGAGCAGTTCTTC. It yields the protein CAWSLGQGLYNEQFF.

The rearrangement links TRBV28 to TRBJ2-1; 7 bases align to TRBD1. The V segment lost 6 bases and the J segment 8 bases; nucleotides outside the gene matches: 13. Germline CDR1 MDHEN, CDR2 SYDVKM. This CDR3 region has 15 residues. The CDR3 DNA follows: TGTGCCAGCAGCCTAGGGACAGCGTCGATGGATGAGCAGTTCTTC. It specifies CASSLGTASMDEQFF.

The CDR3 loop reads CASSSDRGTMNTEAFF. CDR3 bases: TGTGCCAGCAGTTCTGACAGGGGAACTATGAACACTGAAGCTTTCTTT. V gene TRBV2 combines with J gene TRBJ1-1, with 8 nucleotides matching TRBD1. The J segment lost 0 bases and the V segment lost 5 bases, leaving 8 bases of the junction unmatched. Germline CDR1 is SNHLY and CDR2 is FYNNEI. The CDR3 spans 16 residues.

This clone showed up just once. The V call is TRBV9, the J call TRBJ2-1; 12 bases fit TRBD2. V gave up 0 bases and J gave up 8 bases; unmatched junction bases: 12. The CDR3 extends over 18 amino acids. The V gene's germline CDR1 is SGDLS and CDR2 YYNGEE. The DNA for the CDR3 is TGTGCCAGCAGCGTAGTCCCACCCCTAGCGGGAGGGAGATATGAGCAGTTCTTC. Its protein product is CASSVVPPLAGGRYEQFF.

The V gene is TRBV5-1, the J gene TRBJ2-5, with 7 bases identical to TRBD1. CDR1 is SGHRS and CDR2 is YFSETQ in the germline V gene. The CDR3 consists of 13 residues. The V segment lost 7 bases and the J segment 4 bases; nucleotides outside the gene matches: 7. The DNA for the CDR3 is TGCGCCAGCGGGCGGACAGGAGGAGAGACCCAGTACTTC. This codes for CASGRTGGETQYF. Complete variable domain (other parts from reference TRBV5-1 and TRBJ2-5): KAGVTQTPRYLIKTRGQQVTLSCSPISGHRSVSWYQQTPGQGLQFLFEYFSETQRNKGNFPGRFSGRQFSNSRSEMNVSTLELGDSALYLCASGRTGGETQYFGPGTRLLVL.

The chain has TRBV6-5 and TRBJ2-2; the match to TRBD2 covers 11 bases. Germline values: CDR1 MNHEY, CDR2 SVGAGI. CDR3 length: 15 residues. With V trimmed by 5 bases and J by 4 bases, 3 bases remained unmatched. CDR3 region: CASSGLAGGTGELFF. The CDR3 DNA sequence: TGTGCCAGCAGTGGGCTAGCGGGGGGCACCGGGGAGCTGTTTTTT.

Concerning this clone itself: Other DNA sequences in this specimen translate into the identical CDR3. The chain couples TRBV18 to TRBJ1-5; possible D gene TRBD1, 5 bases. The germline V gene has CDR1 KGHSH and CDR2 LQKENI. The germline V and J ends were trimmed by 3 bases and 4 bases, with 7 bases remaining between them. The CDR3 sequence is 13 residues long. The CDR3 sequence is CASSPDRNQPQHF. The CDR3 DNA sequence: TGTGCCAGCTCACCTGACAGAAATCAGCCCCAGCATTTT.

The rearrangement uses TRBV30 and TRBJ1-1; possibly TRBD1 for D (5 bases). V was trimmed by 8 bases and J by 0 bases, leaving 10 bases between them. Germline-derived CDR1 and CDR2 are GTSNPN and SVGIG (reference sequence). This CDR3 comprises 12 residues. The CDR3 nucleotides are TGTGCCGCGGGACGGTTGAACACTGAAGCTTTCTTT. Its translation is CAAGRLNTEAFF.